One TCR beta chain is described in this entry. This entry comes from a study of blood T cell repertoires in COVID-19. Overall study context: Sources were T cells, B-cell-depleted T cells, or PBMCs; the material itself was cDNA or gDNA.

In the authors' methods: How many nucleated cells were present was estimated from reference gene primer amplification. Sequencing used immunoSEQ multiplex PCR; TCRdb keeps in-frame clones, though not all of them. V, J and clone size are those of that table, while D and trimming were read from the DNA. This table holds 140,000 or so clones, about 80% found once. Sequenced sample: peripheral blood. The TCR originated in a woman aged 80 or older with acute or convalescent COVID-19.

The CDR3 sequence is CASSTRDRGAGETQYF. CDR3 coding DNA: TGTGCCAGTAGTACTAGAGACCGGGGGGCCGGGGAGACCCAGTACTTC. The chain links TRBV19 to TRBJ2-5, with D possibly matching TRBD2 (7 bases). This CDR3 spans 16 amino acids. The germline gives CDR1 LNHDA, CDR2 SQIVND (reference sequence). Trimming removed 4 bases from V and 5 bases from J, with 20 bases in between.